This is a list of T cell receptor beta chains from one sample in a study of cytomegalovirus exposure and HLA in healthy donors. The method was immunoSEQ multiplex PCR; TCRdb's version includes in-frame clones alone and lacks a portion of them. The sample has 150,000 to 200,000 clones; around four fifths are singletons. The sample was PBMCs. These receptors were collected from a woman younger than 45 in good health and CMV-seronegative. CDR3s include the opening cysteine and the closing phenylalanine or tryptophan. The order of the fields is V gene, J gene, CDR3 protein.

TRBV30	TRBJ1-2	CAWKEQGVGGYGYTF
TRBV5-1	TRBJ1-1	CASSLAVNTEAFF
TRBV7-2	TRBJ2-7	CASSPARRGAGEQYF
TRBV7-8	TRBJ2-1	CASSLAEGGKQFF
TRBV5-1	TRBJ1-1	CASSTGNTEAFF
TRBV28	TRBJ1-5	CANSGTLNQPQHF
TRBV6-1	TRBJ2-3	CASSEEGWADTQYF
TRBV9	TRBJ1-1	CASSPWGDEAFF
TRBV9	TRBJ1-5	CASSGTGNQPQHF
TRBV19	TRBJ2-5	CASSFDAAQGGETQYF
TRBV5-1	TRBJ2-7	CASSFDSYEQYF
TRBV9	TRBJ2-1	CASSGDYNEQFF